The 26 T cell receptor beta chains reported below all come from one sample, sequenced in a study of glioma-infiltrating T cells. Using RNA template, CDR3s of TCR alpha and beta were amplified with iRepertoire arm-PCR. MiXCR, applied by TCRdb to the multiplex PCR reads, yields one record per CDR3 protein. The sample records 400,000 or so distinct CDR3 sequences, less than 50% being singletons. Sequenced: glioma tissue, nonneoplastic brain tissue, or PBMCs (not recorded which). The receptors were sampled from a human donor with low-grade glioma or glioblastoma, undergoing nonglioma brain surgery, or in good health (not recorded which).

The sample holds one count of this clonotype. The V and J genes are TRBV6-1 and TRBJ2-7; a possible D gene is TRBD1 (6 bases). Trimming left V 6 bases short and J 9 bases short, with 24 bases between. There are 15 residues in the CDR3. Germline loops: CDR1 MNHNS, CDR2 SASEGT. The CDR3 protein is CASSGQSMGERRQYF. CDR3 nucleotide sequence: TGTGCCAGCAGCGGACAGTCCATGGGCGAGAGAAGGCAGTACTTC.

The chain links TRBV20-1 to TRBJ2-7; D unresolved. Germline V gene sequence: CDR1 DFQATT, CDR2 SNEGSKA (reference sequence). Trimming took 0 bases from V and 2 from J, leaving 14 bases between them. The CDR3 contains 15 residues. The DNA of the CDR3 is TGCAGTGCTAGAGACCCCCCCGCACGAACCTACGAGCAGTACTTC. Translated: CSARDPPARTYEQYF.

The chain has TRBV24-1 and TRBJ2-1, with a weak D call TRBD1 (6 bases). V shed 0 bases and J shed 5 bases, with 10 bases lying between them. Germline V gene sequence: CDR1 KGHDR, CDR2 SFDVKD. The CDR3 has 15 residues. The CDR3 DNA is TGTGCCACCAGTGATTTGGGGGACACAGACAATGAGCAGTTCTTC. Amino acid sequence: CATSDLGDTDNEQFF.

This clonotype was observed a handful of times. The CDR3 bases are TGTGCCAGCAGTTTTTATTTCCGGCAAATGAACACTGAAGCTTTCTTT. Translated, it gives CASSFYFRQMNTEAFF. This rearrangement joins TRBV28 to TRBJ1-1; no reliable D call. Trimming pared 3 bases from V and 0 bases from J, leaving 14 bases between. CDR1 MDHEN and CDR2 SYDVKM come from the germline V gene. The CDR3 loop spans 16 amino acids.

This clonotype showed up many times. The V call is TRBV6-1, the J call TRBJ2-7; TRBD1 aligns across 10 bases. CDR1 is MNHNS, CDR2 SASEGT, per germline. The CDR3 runs 14 residues. Trimming at V came to 4 bases and at J to 4 bases, leaving 4 bases not matched to a gene. CDR3 amino acids: CASSGDRGMYEQYF. The CDR3 DNA is TGTGCCAGCAGTGGGGACAGGGGAATGTACGAGCAGTACTTC.

This clonotype has a handful of counts. CDR3 residues: CASSLDLTVPQHF. The CDR3 DNA is TGTGCCAGCAGCTTAGATCTGACAGTGCCCCAGCATTTT. The chain recombines TRBV7-2 with TRBJ1-5; D possibly corresponds to TRBD1 (5 bases). Germline V gene sequence: CDR1 SGHTA, CDR2 FQGNSA. This CDR3 region has 13 residues. The V gene lost 1 base and the J gene lost 9 bases, with 10 bases spanning the gap.

This chain connects TRBV19 to TRBJ2-7, with D possibly TRBD2 on 5 matching bases. With 0 bases removed from V and 3 bases from J, the gap between germline ends came to 12 bases. This CDR3 comprises 15 residues. Germline V gives CDR1 LNHDA, CDR2 SQIVND (reference sequence). CDR3 sequence (DNA): TGTGCCAGTAGTATAGATCTGAGCGGACTCTACGAGCAGTACTTC. As protein: CASSIDLSGLYEQYF.

This clonotype was counted ten times or more. The rearrangement links TRBV6-2 or TRBV6-3 to TRBJ1-1; weak D call: TRBD1 (6 bases). This CDR3 contains 16 residues. The V end was cut by 6 bases, the J end by 3 bases, with 20 bases between. Germline loops: CDR1 MNHEY, CDR2 SVGEGT. The CDR3 loop reads CASSLLYGGLYTEAFF. In nucleotides, the CDR3 is TGTGCCAGCAGCCTCTTGTACGGGGGGCTCTACACTGAAGCTTTCTTT.

This clonotype was observed a few times. V gene TRBV10-3 combines with J gene TRBJ2-7; 7 nucleotides line up with TRBD1. Germline V gene sequence: CDR1 ENHRY, CDR2 SYGVKD. The V gene end was trimmed by 4 bases and the J gene end by 5 bases; junction bases not matched to a gene: 8. The CDR3 covers 14 residues. This CDR3 is CAISGPGQKNEQYF. CDR3 nucleotide sequence: TGTGCCATCAGTGGTCCGGGACAGAAGAACGAGCAGTACTTC.

This clonotype was seen repeatedly, ten times or more. V gene TRBV20-1 combines with J gene TRBJ1-5; a possible D gene is TRBD1 (6 bases). CDR1 DFQATT and CDR2 SNEGSKA come from the germline V gene (reference sequence). This CDR3 is 14 amino acids long. The ends were cut back, 3 bases at V and 7 bases at J, with 16 bases in the middle. This chain's CDR3 is CSARVTGREQPQHF. CDR3 nucleotides: TGCAGTGCTAGGGTTACAGGGAGGGAACAGCCCCAGCATTTT.

The chain links TRBV4-2 to TRBJ2-7; 9 bases map to TRBD2. Germline V gives CDR1 LGHNA, CDR2 YNFKEQ. The CDR3 contains 15 residues. V lost 2 bases to trimming and J lost 2 bases; unmatched junction nucleotides: 4. The CDR3 coding sequence is TGTGCCAGCAGCCAAAGAAGCGGGAGGACCTACGAGCAGTACTTC. Amino acids: CASSQRSGRTYEQYF.

A remark on this clonotype: The CDR3 end shows no conserved phenylalanine or tryptophan, and so a read error is likely. V and J are TRBV7-2 and TRBJ2-5; D not certain. Trimming took off 1 base at V and 7 bases at J, with 10 bases between the two ends. The germline CDR1 and CDR2 sequences are SGHTA and FQGNSA. The CDR3 totals 13 residues. The CDR3 is CASSLGLYGTQYS. The DNA of the CDR3 is TGTGCCAGCAGCTTAGGTTTATACGGGACCCAGTACTCC.

The table lists this clonotype with many counts. V is TRBV27 and J is TRBJ2-3; D possibly corresponds to TRBD2 (5 bases). Germline CDR1 MNHEY, CDR2 SMNVEV (reference sequence). The CDR3 has 15 amino acids. The V and J ends lost 2 bases and 0 bases respectively, with 9 bases between them. The DNA for the CDR3 is TGTGCCAGCAGTTTAGACGGACTTAGCACAGATACGCAGTATTTT. Amino acids: CASSLDGLSTDTQYF.

This clonotype was picked up many times. This sequence joins TRBV15 and TRBJ1-1; D possibly corresponds to TRBD1 (5 bases). Germline loops: CDR1 LNHNV, CDR2 YYDKDF (reference sequence). The ends were cut back, 2 bases at V and 10 bases at J, with 20 bases in the middle. This CDR3 is built from 15 residues. The CDR3 nucleotides are TGTGCCACCAGCAGACTGTATCAGGGAGGATCGGCAGCTTTCTTT. Translation: CATSRLYQGGSAAFF.

In this sample, this clonotype turned up many times. The chain employs TRBV7-8 and TRBJ1-1; D not certain. This CDR3 contains 11 residues. V shed 7 bases and J shed 5 bases, with 8 bases lying between them. CDR1 and CDR2 (germline): SGHVS, FQNEAQ. This chain's CDR3 is CASIEVTEAFF. The CDR3 bases are TGTGCCAGCATTGAGGTGACTGAAGCTTTCTTT.

As to this clonotype: One junction end does not reproduce the germline sequence, and a read error may be involved. V and J are TRBV7-9 and TRBJ1-4; weak D call: TRBD1 (5 bases). The CDR3 extends over 15 amino acids. CDR1 SEHNR and CDR2 FQNEAQ come from the germline V gene (reference sequence). CDR3 nucleotides: TGTGCCGGCAGCTCCTGGGACGGACCTAATGAAAAACTGTTTTTT. It yields the protein CAGSSWDGPNEKLFF.

The rearrangement uses TRBV7-9 and TRBJ1-4; D gene unclear. Germline CDR1 and CDR2: SEHNR and FQNEAQ (reference sequence). V was pared by 4 bases and J by 7 bases, with 7 bases between. The CDR3 extends over 12 amino acids. The CDR3 reads CASSSVREKLFF. The CDR3 coding sequence is TGTGCCAGCAGCTCAGTACGTGAAAAACTGTTTTTT.

This clonotype was seen ten or more times. The chain has TRBV27 and TRBJ2-2; 7 nucleotides match TRBD1. The CDR3 sequence is 15 residues long. After removal of 2 bases from V and 0 bases from J, the junction contained 0 bases not matched to a gene. Germline values: CDR1 MNHEY, CDR2 SMNVEV (reference sequence). DNA of the CDR3: TGTGCCAGCAGTTTAGGGACAGCGAACACCGGGGAGCTGTTTTTT. Translated: CASSLGTANTGELFF.

This clonotype showed up many times. The chain joins TRBV28 to TRBJ1-5; D gene uncertain. Trimming pared 2 bases from V and 7 bases from J, leaving 15 bases between. The CDR3 spans 15 residues. Looked up from germline, CDR1 is MDHEN and CDR2 is SYDVKM. The CDR3 DNA follows: TGTGCCAGCAGTTTAGCGCGGGTAGGAAGGCAGCCCCAGCATTTT. It translates to CASSLARVGRQPQHF. The full variable domain, completed using reference TRBV28 and TRBJ1-5, is DVKVTQSSRYLVKRTGEKVFLECVQDMDHENMFWYRQDPGLGLRLIYFSYDVKMKEKGDIPEGYSVSREKKERFSLILESASTNQTSMYLCASSLARVGRQPQHFGDGTRLSIL.

The rearrangement links TRBV7-2 to TRBJ1-6; D not certain. Germline CDR1 SGHTA, CDR2 FQGNSA. The CDR3 is 16 residues long. The V gene lost 6 bases and the J gene lost 0 bases, with 12 bases spanning the gap. CDR3 amino acids: CASSPQGSSYNSPLHF. The CDR3 nucleotides read TGTGCCAGCAGTCCGCAAGGGAGCTCCTATAATTCACCCCTCCACTTT.

In its sample, this clonotype was seen a few times. CDR3 DNA: TGTGCCAGCAGCAATCCCAATCAGCCCCAGCATTTT. It translates to CASSNPNQPQHF. V gene TRBV4-2 combines with J gene TRBJ1-5; D not resolved. CDR1 is LGHNA, CDR2 YNFKEQ, per germline. This CDR3 is 12 amino acids long. With 5 bases removed from V and 3 bases from J, the gap between germline ends came to 5 bases.

Of note for this clonotype: In this CDR3 the conserved last residue, phenylalanine or tryptophan, is missing, so a read error is likely. V is TRBV6-9 and J is TRBJ2-3, with 13 bases fitting TRBD2. Germline assignment: CDR1 MNHGY and CDR2 SVAAGI. V trimming: 3 bases; J trimming: 3 bases; junction bases outside the gene matches: 9. The CDR3 loop spans 18 amino acids. The CDR3: CASSYTGLAGAVTDTQYC. Written as DNA, the CDR3 is TGTGCCAGCAGTTACACAGGACTAGCGGGAGCCGTAACAGATACGCAGTATTGT.

This clonotype has more than one count but fewer than ten. The chain carries TRBV28 and TRBJ2-7, with TRBD1 matching over 9 bases. The CDR3 is 16 residues long. CDR1 and CDR2 (germline): MDHEN, SYDVKM. With V trimmed by 3 bases and J by 2 bases, 8 bases remained unmatched. The CDR3 loop is CASSLPIQGAPYEQYF. The CDR3 DNA reads TGTGCCAGCAGTTTGCCCATACAGGGGGCCCCCTACGAGCAGTACTTC.

This clonotype was counted only a few times. The chain links TRBV7-3 to TRBJ2-1; D remains ambiguous. Germline CDR1 reads SGHTA; CDR2 reads FQGTGA. With 1 base removed from V and 0 bases from J, the gap between germline ends came to 10 bases. The CDR3 sequence is 16 residues long. The CDR3 loop reads CASSLRRSFSYNEQFF. DNA of the CDR3: TGTGCCAGCAGCTTAAGAAGGTCCTTCTCCTACAATGAGCAGTTCTTC.

The chain recombines TRBV18 with TRBJ1-2; D might be TRBD1 (6 bases). CDR1 KGHSH and CDR2 LQKENI come from the germline V gene. The CDR3 totals 14 residues. Trimming left V 3 bases short and J 3 bases short, with 11 bases between. This chain's CDR3 is CASSPPGQHYGYTF. In DNA form, the CDR3 reads TGTGCCAGCTCACCGCCCGGACAGCACTATGGCTACACCTTC.

The chain recombines TRBV6-2 or TRBV6-3 with TRBJ2-7; 8 nucleotides match TRBD2. J was trimmed by 4 bases and V by 6 bases; bases with no gene match: 14. CDR1 is MNHEY and CDR2 is SVGEGT in the germline V gene. This CDR3 spans 16 amino acids. As DNA, the CDR3 is TGTGCCAGCAGACCCCTAATGGTGCGGGAGGCGTACGAGCAGTACTTC. Translated, it gives CASRPLMVREAYEQYF.